This is a list of T cell receptor beta chains from one sample in a study of CXCR3-negative and CXCR3-positive naive CD8 T cells. TCRdb reworked the 5' RACE reads into one entry per CDR3 protein, no DNA. In all, the sample yields more than 65,000 distinct CDR3 sequences. The sample taken for sequencing was naive CXCR3- CD8+ T cells from blood. Receptor source: a human donor in good health. Some clones in this sample may be carry-over from other donors' samples. Both conserved end residues are part of each CDR3.

J,V,CDR3
TRBJ2-7,TRBV29-1,CSGRTPSYEQYF
TRBJ2-3,TRBV6-2/TRBV6-3,CASSYSGQGSDTQYF
TRBJ1-4,TRBV20-1,CSAWDSSEKLFF
TRBJ2-7,TRBV4-3,CASSPGEGAVYEQYF
TRBJ2-7,TRBV7-6,CASSLADSLSYEQYF
TRBJ2-1,TRBV6-2/TRBV6-3,CASSYGTRYNEQFF
TRBJ2-2,TRBV4-3,CASSQDDPGDGTGELFF
TRBJ2-1,TRBV10-3,CAISESRSSYNEQFF
TRBJ2-1,TRBV5-1,CASTIINGDEQFF
TRBJ2-3,TRBV5-1,CASRHETSGTDSTDTQYF
TRBJ2-5,TRBV7-2,CASSLIGLRETQYF
TRBJ1-1,TRBV10-3,CAISGLEGGTEAFF
TRBJ2-3,TRBV5-1,CASSLDAATQYF
TRBJ1-2,TRBV29-1,CSVTGVNYGYTF
TRBJ2-7,TRBV28,CASSVQNRGQSYEQYF
TRBJ2-7,TRBV5-1,CASSKAALPVYEQYF
TRBJ1-5,TRBV6-2/TRBV6-3,CASSYSLGFSQPQHF
TRBJ2-5,TRBV14,CASSPVDTETQYF
TRBJ2-4,TRBV29-1,CSVLDREEENIQYF
TRBJ2-1,TRBV29-1,CSVEAGTGAYNEQFF
TRBJ1-5,TRBV5-5,CASSLAPGFGNQPQHF
TRBJ2-1,TRBV7-3,CASSLGHSGRDNEQFF
TRBJ1-5,TRBV20-1,CSATGQGINQPQHF
TRBJ2-7,TRBV6-6,CASSYGGPEYEQYF
TRBJ1-2,TRBV18,CASSPPWVTYGYTF
TRBJ2-7,TRBV2,CASSEAGGGQGAFHEQYF
TRBJ2-1,TRBV7-9,CASSDGLAGGNEQFF
TRBJ2-7,TRBV5-1,CASSLDRGLSYEQYF
TRBJ1-4,TRBV28,CASSPHEKLFF
TRBJ2-3,TRBV4-2,CASSPFGTSGGPTDTQYF
TRBJ1-2,TRBV7-8,CASSLISTGGYYGYTF
TRBJ2-5,TRBV7-9,CASSPLQETQYF
TRBJ2-1,TRBV7-2,CASSVLLADYNEQFF
TRBJ2-1,TRBV7-8,CASSFLRLAGGSSSYNEQFF
TRBJ1-6,TRBV5-1,CASRYDRGFGSPLHF
TRBJ2-7,TRBV11-2,CASSPTGPAYEQYF
TRBJ2-7,TRBV4-2,CASSQDSEQYF
TRBJ2-6,TRBV5-1,CASSLIPGAGGAGANVLTF
TRBJ2-7,TRBV5-1,CASSLVRVTSGRLIYEQYF
TRBJ2-1,TRBV7-2,CASSFSGGGTYNEQFF
TRBJ2-1,TRBV5-6,CASSFLGANNEQFF
TRBJ2-1,TRBV14,CASSPRTSYNEQFF
TRBJ2-7,TRBV7-9,CASSFSGRDYEQYF
TRBJ2-2,TRBV29-1,CSVEGGNANTGELFF